This section outlines one T cell receptor (beta chain) sequence together with its context. This receptor's antigen is unknown. No base quality values were provided; no much bigger clone lies one nucleotide off. The cohort was made up of 666 healthy bone marrow donors. Cohort members were all nominally healthy when sampled, although unrecorded immune exposures were likely present. The donor tested CMV seropositive, placing the donor among the 289 seropositive members of the cohort. A peripheral blood sample was collected from each donor, and TCR beta sequencing was performed on peripheral blood mononuclear cells. Genomic DNA was extracted from the blood cell samples with the Qiagen DNeasy Blood Extraction Kit. The data stem from a study of cytomegalovirus exposure and HLA in healthy donors listed by TCRdb under 2017. Looking at the study overall: According to an earlier analysis of 450 to 650 of the donors, about 179 million T cells yielded over 90 million unique TCR beta sequences and approximately 300 Gb of sequence data. All discovery cohort repertoires had been generated using a single sequencing platform. Five DR-DQ haplotypes were treated as single units for association and clustering because of strong linkage in the cohort. Alongside the repertoire data, information on donor age, sex, ethnicity and CMV serostatus was compiled. The number of donors typed differed by locus, with 629-630 for A, B, C, DRB1 and DQB1, 522 for DQA1, 606 for DPA1, and under 490 for DPB1. The study combined high-throughput TCR immunosequencing, statistical association of individual TCRs with disease status, and machine learning to predict cytomegalovirus infection status. Approximately 310 gigabases of sequencing data and 78 million or so unique TCR sequences were included in an early release covering about 620 HLA-typed donors. The T cell repertoires of several hundred subjects were profiled by immunosequencing and related to cytomegalovirus serostatus. The genetic ancestry cluster associated with self-reported Caucasian donors included 65% to 90% of the 300 to 450 genotyped donors. A later genetic analysis used genome-wide SNP genotypes for about three fifths of the roughly 700 donors, treating that subset as a discovery cohort. HLA typing included class I and class II loci at four-digit resolution. Rather than drawing on any new phenotypic data, the later analysis identified candidate immune exposures from TCR beta sequences and the way those sequences occurred across donors. In an earlier analysis of roughly 600 of the donors, high-throughput TCR beta sequencing was used to judge whether each TCR beta V gene segment behaved as functional or pseudogenic. The aim of the study was to test whether cataloging public T cell receptors could identify signatures of past pathogen exposure. On average, roughly 200,000 unique TCR beta nucleotide sequences were sequenced per donor among fewer than 500 genotyped donors of the cohort, with about 17% of those sequences being non-productive. In addition to the first cohort of approximately 670 subjects, a separate validation cohort of 130 or so different subjects was used. A later analysis re-examined previously published TCR beta repertoires from hundreds of donors and added high-resolution HLA genotyping to investigate patterns of TCR occurrence. Results the study describes overall, beyond this receptor: According to the authors, the approach could potentially be generalized to other disease states and immunological phenotypes. Presence/absence analyses assumed roughly uniform sequencing depth across donors, an assumption that may not hold. For the cohort, immune exposure information was limited to CMV serostatus. Strong co-occurrence of HLA alleles, especially DR and DQ, made assigning TCR associations to individual alleles difficult. The classifier was reported to diagnose cytomegalovirus status with high specificity and sensitivity in both the original and validation cohorts. In the study, around 160 TCR beta chains were listed as associated with cytomegalovirus. Compared with the roughly 600-donor mean, donors in an Asian-associated ancestry cluster had fewer N-insertions in productive TCRs, according to a later genetic analysis. While some public TCRs were present in many individuals, most TCR sequences turned up only very rarely across donors. Some 15 rarely observed V segments, including chromosome 9 orphons, were excluded from the earlier analysis of several hundred of the donors because counts were too low. The 87-base-pair reads could not distinguish some IMGT-functional V segments, including TRBV6-2 and TRBV6-3, so those segments were excluded. An earlier analysis of some 560 of the donors showed that most TCR beta V segments appeared in productive rearrangements either about 87% or about 30% of the time, which broadly matched IMGT annotations. In vitro tests confirmed that a few of the cytomegalovirus-associated TCR beta chains recognize cytomegalovirus antigens. In a later analysis, HLA-associated TCR beta chains were found to be more clonally expanded and to have lower generation probabilities than equally common non-associated chains. In a later genetic analysis, a missense DCLRE1C variant was associated with V-gene and J-gene trimming of TCR beta chains, and the association was replicated in an independent cohort. Several of the top co-occurrence clusters appeared to be linked to parvovirus B19, influenza, CMV and Epstein-Barr virus, according to a later analysis. The cohort was sequenced for TCR beta chains only, and without alpha or paired-chain data the features that could be detected were limited. A further reported finding was that TCR beta sequences accurately predicted the HLA-A and HLA-B alleles for most subjects in the first cohort. Because some donors lacked HLA typing at each locus, the association tests relied only on the typed subset. Correlated functional status among segregating V segments might reflect linkage disequilibrium, but an unknown experimental factor could not be ruled out. Most CMV-associated TCR beta chains appeared to be HLA-restricted in a later analysis, and the HLA associations seemed to be driven largely by CMV exposure. At a false discovery rate of 0.05, a later analysis linked 16,951 TCR beta sequences to specific HLA alleles. The sequencing pipeline was judged likely to have produced a cluster of highly shared sequence variants as a technical artifact. In a later analysis, the rate of TCR association differed among HLA loci, with DRB1 alleles having the most associated TCRs and HLA-C alleles having the fewest.

The CDR3 runs 15 amino acids, cysteine and phenylalanine included. The read is trimmed to its CDR3 DNA, 45 bases read in frame from base 1. From the germline V gene, CDR1 is SGHTA and CDR2 is FQGTGA. V is clipped by 5 bases and J by 3 bases, and the sequence between their germline boundaries is 17 bases long. Library preparation was by the immunoSEQ multiplex PCR assay. For the multiplex PCR, a mixture combining 60 forward primers for TCR Vbeta segments and 13 reverse primers for TCR Jbeta segments was used. A multiplex PCR assay on genomic DNA amplified the CDR3 region of rearranged TCR beta genes. Amplified TCR beta libraries were sequenced as 87-base-pair reads on the Illumina HiSeq System. The paper's processing steps were these. A later analysis tallied 75 million to 85 million unique TCR beta chains across the roughly 610 repertoires, and about 12 million of those chains were shared by two or more donors. Raw reads were error-corrected and collapsed into unique sequences by a nearest-neighbor algorithm in which closely related sequences were merged to remove PCR and sequencing errors. CDR3 sequences were aligned to IMGT reference sequences to assign V, D and J gene segments. For a sequence to be retained, a match of at least six nucleotides was required to both a V gene segment and a J gene segment. Rearrangements were classified as productive when the CDR3 lacked stop codons and remained in frame with V and J, and all other rearrangements were classified as non-productive. Following IMGT convention, CDR3 was defined as the stretch from the second conserved V-encoded cysteine up to the conserved J-encoded phenylalanine. The earlier analysis of about 500 of the donors excluded sequences that lacked an unambiguous match to a single V gene segment. In an earlier analysis of a few hundred of the donors, a V segment was called functional when productive rearrangements were above 56.7%, and segregating when the standard deviation between donors exceeded 5%. A statistical classification framework was built to diagnose cytomegalovirus status from the catalog of TCR beta chain sequences. A later analysis assigned V and J genes by comparing TCR nucleotide sequences with IMGT/GENE-DB human TR gene sequences. In a later analysis, CDR3 sequences and most-parsimonious VDJ recombination scenarios were assigned using the TCRdist pipeline. In a later analysis, each TCR beta chain was defined by its CDR3 amino acid sequence together with its V-gene family, and reads lacking a unique V-gene family were excluded. To address suspected cross-contamination and a sequencing artifact, a later analysis removed approximately 600 highly shared, low-generation-probability nucleotide sequences. A later analysis calculated a clonal expansion index for each public chain from normalized within-repertoire ranks of inferred template counts. In a later analysis, generation probabilities were computed with a VDJ recombination model fitted to out-of-frame rearrangements, and the resulting probabilities were checked against IGoR. In a later analysis, TCR-TCR, TCR-HLA and TCR-CMV co-occurrence was scored with hypergeometric tests, and a repertoire-size bias correction was applied to TCR pairs. To estimate false discovery rates, a later analysis permuted the HLA or CMV assignments 20 times. In a later analysis, co-occurring TCRs were grouped using DBSCAN, with TCRdist sequence similarity added in when clustering inside HLA-allele-positive subsets. Repertoires with fewer than 30,000 or more than 120,000 public chains were left out of co-occurrence clustering, as were several repertoires with anomalous nucleotide sharing. The clones in this table, taken by TCRdb from immuneACCESS, are in-frame only. Not every clone is retained; where verified, under half of the shortfall comes from an unresolved V gene, and the cause of the rest is unknown. V and J calls and clone size are given by that table; D and trimming were obtained from the DNA. For this sample there are about 160,000 clones; roughly four fifths appear just once. Roughly 10% of the sample is held by the ten biggest clonotypes.

Sample: PBMCs. The V and J segments used are TRBV7-3 and TRBJ2-7, and possibly TRBD1, on 6 matching bases. The TCR was taken from a man aged 45-60 years in good health and CMV-seropositive. Here is the DNA: TGTGCCAGCAGCCCCAGTAGGGACAACATCTACGAGCAGTACTTC. It codes for CASSPSRDNIYEQYF.